One TCR beta chain is described in this entry. Its antigen is unidentified. Profiling relied on immunoSEQ multiplex PCR, and the TCRdb table lists in-frame clones only, not all of them. The sample has just over 2,000,000 clones; over 85% are singletons. Every contributor of samples was a Caucasian grown-up residing in Nashville, Tennessee. Partitioning of CD4+ cells yielded a CD45RA+ naive subset and a CD45RA-negative memory subset. This entry is derived from a study of shared clonotypes between healthy human individuals. Background on the study: The study used three CD4 naive, three CD4 memory, two CD8 naive and one CD8 memory plate per donor. General observations from the study: What naive subsets generally showed was a larger estimated richness than memory subsets showed.

V was clipped by 5 bases and J by 2 bases; unmatched bases: 4. Germline loops: CDR1 SGHTA, CDR2 FQGNSA. This CDR3 has 16 amino acids. Material for sequencing was naive CD4+ T cells sorted from blood. As for subset: CD45RA+ positively selected. The receptor was isolated from a man between 18 and 35 years old in good health. The rearrangement uses TRBV7-2 and TRBJ2-4; TRBD2 matches 12 bases. CDR3: CASSRLAGESKNIQYF. CDR3 nucleotides: TGTGCCAGCAGCCGACTAGCGGGGGAGTCCAAAAACATTCAGTACTTC.